The clone carrying this T cell receptor (beta chain) was counted ten times or more. The entry originates in a study of T cell repertoires in cytomegalovirus infection. TCRdb fed the reads into MiXCR, producing one record per CDR3 protein. The sample records fewer than 550,000 distinct CDR3 sequences, approximately 16% being singletons. The CDR3 is 15 amino acids. The V gene lost 4 bases and the J gene lost 1 base, with 11 bases spanning the gap. Germline V gives CDR1 LGHNT, CDR2 FRNRAP. The material sequenced was CD8+ T cells from PBMCs. The chain couples TRBV12-5 to TRBJ2-1; D is unclear. The TCR sequence derives from a human donor in good health (CMV status not recorded). Some clones in this sample may be carry-over from other donors' samples. CDR3 region: CASGSDRGSYNEQFF. In nucleotides, the CDR3 is TGTGCTAGTGGTTCCGACCGCGGATCCTACAATGAGCAGTTCTTC.